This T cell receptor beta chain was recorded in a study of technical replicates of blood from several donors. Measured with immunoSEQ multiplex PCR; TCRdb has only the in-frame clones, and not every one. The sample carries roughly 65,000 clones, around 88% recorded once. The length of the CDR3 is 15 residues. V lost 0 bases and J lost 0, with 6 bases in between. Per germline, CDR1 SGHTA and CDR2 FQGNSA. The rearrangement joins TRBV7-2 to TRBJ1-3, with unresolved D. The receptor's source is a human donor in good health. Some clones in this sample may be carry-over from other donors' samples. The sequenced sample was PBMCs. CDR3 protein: CASSLARFSGNTIYF. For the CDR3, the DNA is TGTGCCAGCAGCTTAGCCCGTTTCTCTGGAAACACCATATATTTT.